This TCR beta chain was sequenced in a study of cytomegalovirus exposure and HLA in healthy donors. About the study: Of the donors genotyped, approximately 430 in all, 81% fell in the Caucasian-associated ancestry cluster.

Germline V CDR1 and CDR2: LGHNA, YNFKEQ. The CDR3 is 15 residues long. Trimming took 6 bases from V and 3 from J, leaving 17 bases between them. The sample holds a few counts of this clone. In the PCR, 60 Vbeta and 13 Jbeta primers were used. Assay: immunoSEQ multiplex PCR; the TCRdb copy retains only in-frame clones and omits some. The sample lists some 180,000 clones, around 76% occurring once. The TCR comes from a young man in good health and CMV-seronegative. The chain couples TRBV4-2 to TRBJ1-2; D might be TRBD1 (5 bases). The material sequenced was PBMCs. CDR3 sequence reads: CASRDLGAADYGYTF. Here the CDR3 DNA reads TGTGCCAGCAGGGACCTTGGGGCGGCCGACTATGGCTACACCTTC.